This section outlines one T cell receptor beta chain sequence together with its context. The antigen remains unidentified. The data derive from a study of pediatric ulcerative colitis. General observations from the study: Rectal repertoires separated controls, mild-moderate and acute severe colitis. A couple of patients had blood samples with substantially reduced template counts. Repertoires came from total lymphocyte DNA, so rare subsets like regulatory T cells may be missed. No controls had the two rectal clonotypes shared by ulcerative colitis patients.

The V end was cut by 5 bases, the J end by 2 bases, with 10 bases between. The CDR3 extends over 14 amino acids. The germline V gene has CDR1 SGHRS and CDR2 YFSETQ. The table came from immunoSEQ multiplex PCR; TCRdb's copy has only in-frame clones and leaves some out. The sample carries fewer than 20,000 clones, over 65% recorded once. One to two pinch biopsies were taken from the rectum during colonoscopy. Sequenced input: gut tissue. The clonotype was recovered from a boy aged 5-17 years with moderate ulcerative colitis. The V and J genes are TRBV5-1 and TRBJ1-4, with unresolved D. The DNA for the CDR3 is TGCGCCAGCAGGTGGGGAGCGACTAATGAAAAACTGTTTTTT. It specifies CASRWGATNEKLFF.